These T cell receptor beta chains were read from a single sample in a study of blood T cell repertoires in COVID-19. Produced via immunoSEQ multiplex PCR; TCRdb's table is partial and in-frame only. The sample lists around 140,000 clones, 88% occurring once. The specimen sequenced was peripheral blood. These receptor sequences come from a human donor in a cohort sampled during active COVID-19. CDR3s include the opening cysteine and the closing phenylalanine or tryptophan. The D gene is left open where the match is weak. Clone size, where shown, is once, few, many, or a class for clones that have expanded.

j_call | clone_size | d_call | v_call | cdr3_nt | cdr3_aa
TRBJ2-5 | - | TRBD1 | TRBV9 | TGTGCCAGCAGCCCCGGACAGGGGAGTGGAGAGACCCAGTACTTC | CASSPGQGSGETQYF
TRBJ1-5 | - | - | TRBV12-2 | TGTGCAAGTCGCTTAAAGGTGCCGGGGGTTGGTCAGCCCCAGCATTTT | CASRLKVPGVGQPQHF
TRBJ1-3 | - | - | TRBV7-8 | TGTGCCAGCAGCTTAACAACAGGCTCTGGAAACACCATATATTTT | CASSLTTGSGNTIYF
TRBJ2-4 | - | - | TRBV4-1 | TGCGCCAGCAGCCAAGAATCAGTAGCCAAAAACATTCAGTACTTC | CASSQESVAKNIQYF
TRBJ2-1 | - | - | TRBV14 | TGTGCCAGCAGCCAACCTTACTCATCAGGGGTCAATGAGCAGTTCTTC | CASSQPYSSGVNEQFF
TRBJ1-5 | - | TRBD1 | TRBV7-4 | TGTGCCAGCAGTCAGACAGGGAAGGAATTTAATCAGCCCCAGCATTTT | CASSQTGKEFNQPQHF
TRBJ2-1 | - | TRBD1 | TRBV24-1 | TGTGCCACCAGTGATTCCCGATCCCCCGGGACAGGGGGCAATGAGCAGTTCTTC | CATSDSRSPGTGGNEQFF
TRBJ1-5 | - | - | TRBV3-1/TRBV3-2 | TGTGCCAGCAGCCAAGCCGGTACAGGGTTAAGTCAGCCCCAGCATTTT | CASSQAGTGLSQPQHF
TRBJ1-4 | - | - | TRBV4-2 | TGTGCCAGCAGCCGTGAGAGGGGGAGGGGTGGAGAAAAACTGTTTTTT | CASSRERGRGGEKLFF
TRBJ2-2 | - | TRBD2 | TRBV2 | TGTGCCAGCAGTGATGCGACTAGCGGGGGGACCGGGGAGCTGTTTTTT | CASSDATSGGTGELFF
TRBJ1-1 | - | - | TRBV27 | TGTGCCAGCAGCTCCCTCAGCGCAGGGGACACTGAAGCTTTCTTT | CASSSLSAGDTEAFF
TRBJ1-1 | - | TRBD1 | TRBV5-1 | TGCGCCAGCAGCTCCAATACAGGGGGCGGTGAAGCTTTCTTT | CASSSNTGGGEAFF
TRBJ2-5 | - | - | TRBV5-4 | TGTGCCAGCAGCTTCCAGGGAGGAGGTAGGGAGACCCAGTACTTC | CASSFQGGGRETQYF
TRBJ2-3 | - | - | TRBV9 | TGTGCCAGCAGCGTAGGGGGCTCTAGCACAGATACGCAGTATTTT | CASSVGGSSTDTQYF
TRBJ1-6 | - | - | TRBV27 | TGTGCCAGCAGTTTACAGGGATCACCCCTCCACTTT | CASSLQGSPLHF
TRBJ2-2 | few | TRBD2 | TRBV10-3 | TGTGCCATCAGTCCAGCGGGGGGGGTCGGGGAGCTGTTTTTT | CAISPAGGVGELFF
TRBJ1-1 | - | - | TRBV18 | TGTGCCAGCTCATCGAACGAGCTGAACACTGAAGCTTTCTTT | CASSSNELNTEAFF
TRBJ2-5 | - | - | TRBV18 | TGTGCCAGCTCACCACGGGAGGCCAGACAAGAGACCCAGTACTTC | CASSPREARQETQYF
TRBJ2-7 | - | - | TRBV6-5 | TGTGCCAGCAGTTACTCTAGGGGTTCCTACGAGCAGTACTTC | CASSYSRGSYEQYF
TRBJ1-4 | - | TRBD1 | TRBV7-9 | TGTGCCAGCAGCTCGACAGGGGGACGCGAAAAACTGTTTTTT | CASSSTGGREKLFF
TRBJ2-2 | - | TRBD1 | TRBV19 | TGTGCCAGTAGTATTAATTGGGACAGGGGTTCGGGGGAGCTGTTTTTT | CASSINWDRGSGELFF
TRBJ2-5 | - | - | TRBV13 | TGTGCCAGCAGCTTACTAAATCAAGAGACCCAGTACTTC | CASSLLNQETQYF
TRBJ1-2 | - | TRBD1 | TRBV7-8 | TGTGCCAGCAGCTTCCAAGGGACAGGGGACGGCTACACCTTC | CASSFQGTGDGYTF
TRBJ1-2 | - | - | TRBV7-9 | TGTGCCAGCAGCTTGGGCAGGAGCTACACCTTC | CASSLGRSYTF
TRBJ2-7 | - | TRBD1 | TRBV14 | TGTGCCAGCAGCCAAGTTGGACAGGGGTTTTACGAGCAGTACTTC | CASSQVGQGFYEQYF
TRBJ1-1 | - | - | TRBV5-1 | TGCGCCAGCAGCTTGGATCGGGGGCGGGGGACTGAAGCTTTCTTT | CASSLDRGRGTEAFF
TRBJ1-3 | - | TRBD1 | TRBV4-2 | TGTGCCAGCAGCCAGCCGGGACAGGGGCTTTTTGCTGGAAACACCATATATTTT | CASSQPGQGLFAGNTIYF
TRBJ1-2 | - | TRBD1 | TRBV19 | TGTGCCAGTCGGGACAGGGGGTACTATGGCTACACCTTC | CASRDRGYYGYTF
TRBJ1-6 | - | TRBD1 | TRBV9 | TGTGCCAGCAGCGCGGGGACAGGGCATTCACCCCTCCACTTT | CASSAGTGHSPLHF
TRBJ2-3 | - | TRBD2 | TRBV9 | TGTGCCAGCAGTCAAGCGGGGGGGCGTACAGATACGCAGTATTTT | CASSQAGGRTDTQYF
TRBJ1-5 | - | TRBD1 | TRBV4-3 | TGCGCCAGCAGCCCAATGAAACAGGGGGCGAAGAAGGATCAGCCCCAGCATTTT | CASSPMKQGAKKDQPQHF
TRBJ1-2 | - | TRBD1 | TRBV7-2 | TGTGCCAGCAGCCCGGACAGGGACTATGGCTACACCTTC | CASSPDRDYGYTF
TRBJ2-7 | - | TRBD2 | TRBV6-6 | TGTGCCACCACGCGGGGGGGAAACTACGAGCAGTACTTC | CATTRGGNYEQYF
TRBJ1-1 | - | - | TRBV6-5 | TGTGCCAGCGGGCTTATGAACACTGAAGCTTTCTTT | CASGLMNTEAFF
TRBJ2-7 | - | TRBD1 | TRBV19 | TGTGCCAGTAGGGGGACAGCCTACGAGCAGTACTTC | CASRGTAYEQYF
TRBJ1-1 | - | - | TRBV15 | TGTGCCACCAGCCCAGCAGAGAAAGCATATGGGGACAAGTACCAAGCTTTCTTT | CATSPAEKAYGDKYQAFF
TRBJ1-1 | - | - | TRBV4-2 | TGTGCCAGCAGCCAAGTCCGGGAGGGGGAGACTGAAGCTTTCTTT | CASSQVREGETEAFF
TRBJ1-6 | - | TRBD1 | TRBV9 | TGTGCCAGCAGCGAACTCGGGACAGGGACACCCCTCCACTTT | CASSELGTGTPLHF
TRBJ2-7 | once | TRBD1 | TRBV14 | TGTGCCAGCAGCCCTCCTTTGGGACAGGGCCCCCACGAGCAGTACTTC | CASSPPLGQGPHEQYF
TRBJ2-5 | - | - | TRBV5-5 | TGTGCCAGCAGCTTGGGTTTAGGGGTGCAAGAGACCCAGTACTTC | CASSLGLGVQETQYF
TRBJ1-2 | once | TRBD1 | TRBV19 | TGTGCCAGTAGTATGGGGCCGACAGGGAGCCGCTATGGCTACACCTTC | CASSMGPTGSRYGYTF
TRBJ2-3 | - | - | TRBV6-6 | TGTGCCAGCAGGGAGGGTGGAGATACGCAGTATTTT | CASREGGDTQYF
TRBJ2-5 | - | - | TRBV10-3 | TGTGCCATCAGTGGGGGGGAAGACCAAGAGACCCAGTACTTC | CAISGGEDQETQYF
TRBJ2-2 | - | TRBD2 | TRBV19 | TGTGCCAGTAGTAGCAGCGGGGCAAACACCGGGGAGCTGTTTTTT | CASSSSGANTGELFF
TRBJ1-5 | - | - | TRBV3-1/TRBV3-2 | TGTGCCAGCAGCCAATATGGGGAGTCCCAGCATTTT | CASSQYGESQHF
TRBJ2-1 | - | TRBD2 | TRBV19 | TGTGCCAGTAGTATAGACTCTAGCGGGGGGCTCAATGAGCAGTTCTTC | CASSIDSSGGLNEQFF
TRBJ2-7 | - | - | TRBV7-9 | TGTGCCAGCAGCTTAGGGGCAGGATACTACGAGCAGTACTTC | CASSLGAGYYEQYF
TRBJ2-2 | - | TRBD2 | TRBV20-1 | TGCAGTGCTAGTGGCGGGGGGGCCGACACCGGGGAGCTGTTTTTT | CSASGGGADTGELFF
TRBJ2-3 | - | - | TRBV28 | TGTGCCAGCAGTTTACTGACAGTAGTCACAGATACGCAGTATTTT | CASSLLTVVTDTQYF
TRBJ2-7 | - | - | TRBV2 | TGTGCCAGCAGTGCGGCCTACGAGCAGTACTTC | CASSAAYEQYF
TRBJ2-7 | - | - | TRBV14 | TGTGCCAGCAGCCAAGGGAGGGGACGCTACGAGCAGTACTTC | CASSQGRGRYEQYF
TRBJ1-2 | - | - | TRBV6-1 | TGTGCCAGCAGTGAGTGGTACTCAAACTATGGCTACACCTTC | CASSEWYSNYGYTF
TRBJ1-5 | - | - | TRBV25-1 | TGTGCCAGCAGTGTGGGGGCAAACCAGCCCCAGCATTTT | CASSVGANQPQHF
TRBJ2-1 | - | - | TRBV7-9 | TGTGCCAGCAGCTTACCGGGATTCTACAATGAGCAGTTCTTC | CASSLPGFYNEQFF
TRBJ2-1 | - | TRBD1 | TRBV6-5 | TGTGCCAGCAGTACCGGGACAGTGGGAGCAATGAGCCAGTTCTTC | CASSTGTVGAMSQFF
TRBJ1-1 | once | TRBD1 | TRBV4-1 | TGCGCCAGCAGTCGAAACAGGGGCCTCACTGAAGCTTTCTTT | CASSRNRGLTEAFF